These 19 T cell receptor beta chains came from one sample sequenced in a study of response to subunit inactivated influenza vaccine. TCRdb reprocessed the RT-PCR reads with MiXCR, giving one entry per CDR3 protein. Of about 700,000 distinct CDR3 sequences in the sample, approximately 14% were seen once. The source material was PBMCs from blood, sampled 14 to 15 days before vaccination. The receptors here all came from a man aged 50 to 60 who received an inactivated influenza vaccine.

This chain uses TRBV7-2 with TRBJ2-7; the D gene is possibly TRBD2 (6 bases). Trimming cost V 0 bases and J 0 bases, with 12 bases left between them. CDR3 size: 16 residues. CDR1 and CDR2 from the germline V gene are SGHTA and FQGNSA. This chain's CDR3 is CASSLAGGPNSYEQYF. The DNA for the CDR3 is TGTGCCAGCAGCTTAGCGGGAGGACCCAACTCCTACGAGCAGTACTTC.

V gene TRBV20-1 combines with J gene TRBJ2-5, with 10 bases that match TRBD2. Germline V CDR1 and CDR2: DFQATT, SNEGSKA (reference sequence). The length of the CDR3 is 15 residues. Trimming removed 6 bases from V and 4 bases from J; junction bases left unmatched: 11. Here the CDR3 reads CSALQGSGRGETQYF. The CDR3 DNA reads as TGCAGTGCCCTACAAGGAAGCGGGAGGGGAGAGACCCAGTACTTC.

This clonotype turned up a few times. The chain carries TRBV12-3 or TRBV12-4 and TRBJ1-2; TRBD1 is a possible D gene (5 bases). V lost 4 bases, J lost 2 bases, and 11 bases lay in between. The CDR3 is 14 residues long. The CDR3 loop reads CASSWGKTNYGYTF. DNA of the CDR3: TGTGCCAGCAGTTGGGGCAAAACGAACTATGGCTACACCTTC.

The J gene is TRBJ1-4, the V gene TRBV24-1, with TRBD1 as a possible D gene (5 bases). Germline assignment: CDR1 KGHDR and CDR2 SFDVKD. V lost 12 bases, J lost 5 bases, and 18 bases lay in between. The CDR3 is 14 residues long. The CDR3 nucleotides read TGTGCCCATAACGGAGGCCGGGGGAATGAAAAACTGTTTTTT. Its translation: CAHNGGRGNEKLFF.

This clonotype turned up a few times. The V and J genes are TRBV30 and TRBJ2-2, with D uncertain. Per the germline V gene, CDR1 is GTSNPN and CDR2 is SVGIG (reference sequence). Trimming pared 8 bases from V and 6 bases from J, leaving 13 bases between. The CDR3 loop spans 12 amino acids. This CDR3 is CAHLLIAGELFF. The CDR3 nucleotides read TGTGCCCACTTACTCATCGCCGGGGAGCTGTTTTTT. The whole variable domain, filled in from reference TRBV30 and TRBJ2-2, reads SQTIHQWPATLVQPVGSPLSLECTVEGTSNPNLYWYRQAAGRGLQLLFYSVGIGQISSEVPQNLSASRPQDRQFILSSKKLLLSDSGFYLCAHLLIAGELFFGEGSRLTVL.

The gene calls are TRBV20-1 and TRBJ2-3; 8 nucleotides agree with TRBD2. The CDR3 is 15 amino acids. Unmatched junction bases numbered 6, after V lost 1 base and J lost 3 bases. Per germline, CDR1 DFQATT and CDR2 SNEGSKA (reference sequence). CDR3 nucleotide sequence: TGCAGTGCTAGAGTACAAGCGGGAGCAACAGATACGCAGTATTTT. Translation: CSARVQAGATDTQYF.

To note about this clonotype: This may stem from a read error, because a much larger clone lies one nucleotide away. The DNA for the CDR3 is TGTGCCAGCAGCTGTGGACAGGGCTACGAGCAGTACTTC. It is translated as CASSCGQGYEQYF. The V call is TRBV14, the J call TRBJ2-7; 8 bases agree with TRBD1. This CDR3 is built from 13 residues. The germline V gene has CDR1 SGHDN and CDR2 FVKESK. V lost 5 bases, J lost 3 bases, and 3 bases stayed unmatched.

The table lists this clonotype with a few counts. The J gene is TRBJ2-1, the V gene TRBV6-1; TRBD2 matches at 10 bases. With 6 bases clipped from V and 4 bases from J, the junction kept 15 bases outside the gene matches. Looked up from germline, CDR1 is MNHNS and CDR2 is SASEGT. This CDR3 comprises 18 residues. The CDR3 sequence is CASSPRPRLLAGYNEQFF. The DNA of the CDR3 is TGTGCCAGCAGCCCCCGCCCCCGCCTACTAGCGGGATACAATGAGCAGTTCTTC.

Only a few counts were recorded for this clonotype. CDR3 sequence (DNA): TGTGCCAGCACCCTGGGGTGGCGGGGAATAGAGACCCAGTACTTC. This encodes CASTLGWRGIETQYF. The chain carries TRBV5-5 and TRBJ2-5, with D possibly TRBD2 on 6 matching bases. CDR1 SGHKS and CDR2 YYEKEE come from the germline V gene (reference sequence). Trimming shortened V by 6 bases and J by 4 bases, and 19 bases separated the two germline ends. The CDR3 length is 15 residues. Combining the CDR3 with reference TRBV5-5 and TRBJ2-5 gives the whole variable domain DAGVTQSPTHLIKTRGQQVTLRCSPISGHKSVSWYQQVLGQGPQFIFQYYEKEERGRGNFPDRFSARQFPNYSSELNVNALLLGDSALYLCASTLGWRGIETQYFGPGTRLLVL.

This clonotype occurred a few times. This chain links TRBV20-1 with TRBJ1-2; TRBD1 aligns across 9 bases. The ends lost 0 bases at V and 4 bases at J; junction bases unmatched: 15. CDR1 is DFQATT, CDR2 SNEGSKA, per germline (reference sequence). The CDR3 runs to 18 residues. CDR3 sequence (DNA): TGCAGTGCTAGAGACCTCACTTTGTTGGGACAGGGAAGCTATGGCTACACCTTC. Amino acid sequence: CSARDLTLLGQGSYGYTF.

V and J are TRBV24-1 and TRBJ2-2; D not certain. The CDR3 is 13 residues long. V lost 4 bases to trimming and J lost 2 bases, with 4 bases between them. The V gene's germline CDR1 is KGHDR and CDR2 SFDVKD. This chain's CDR3 is CATSDRNTGELFF. The CDR3, as DNA: TGTGCCACCAGTGACCGAAACACCGGGGAGCTGTTTTTT.

CDR3 DNA sequence: TGTGCCAGCAGTTTCGCACGTGAAGCTTTCTTT. This encodes CASSFAREAFF. The V and J genes are TRBV12-3 or TRBV12-4 and TRBJ1-1, with D uncertain. There are 11 residues in the CDR3. V shed 3 bases and J shed 7 bases, with 6 bases lying between them.

This chain uses TRBV4-1 with TRBJ2-5; the D gene is possibly TRBD1 (7 bases). Trimming shortened V by 2 bases and J by 1 base, and 20 bases separated the two germline ends. In germline, CDR1 is MGHRA, CDR2 YSYEKL. The CDR3 is made up of 18 amino acids. CDR3 DNA sequence: TGCGCCAGCAGCCAACGCTCGACGACTAGGGGGCTCCAAGAGACCCAGTACTTC. Its protein product is CASSQRSTTRGLQETQYF.

The sample holds many counts of this clonotype. This sequence joins TRBV14 and TRBJ2-6; D unresolved. The germline gives CDR1 SGHDN, CDR2 FVKESK. The CDR3 is 21 amino acids. V was trimmed by 2 bases and J by 0 bases, leaving 23 bases between them. The CDR3 spells CASSQKSPGSILSSGANVLTF. The CDR3 DNA is TGTGCCAGCAGCCAAAAATCTCCGGGCTCCATCCTTAGCTCTGGGGCCAACGTCCTGACTTTC. Drawing the rest from reference TRBV14 and TRBJ2-6, the complete variable domain is EAGVTQFPSHSVIEKGQTVTLRCDPISGHDNLYWYRRVMGKEIKFLLHFVKESKQDESGMPNNRFLAERTGGTYSTLKVQPAELEDSGVYFCASSQKSPGSILSSGANVLTFGAGSRLTVL.

This clonotype was seen only a few times. V usage is TRBV11-3 and J usage is TRBJ2-3; tentatively, D is TRBD1 (6 bases). The V gene lost 5 bases and the J gene lost 1 base, with 16 bases spanning the gap. The CDR3 is made up of 16 amino acids. Per the germline V gene, CDR1 is SGHNT and CDR2 is YENEEA. CDR3 residues: CASSLRGFIRTDTQYF. The CDR3, as DNA: TGTGCCAGCAGCCTTAGGGGGTTCATCCGCACAGATACGCAGTATTTT. The full variable domain, in which reference TRBV11-3 and TRBJ2-3 provide the parts outside the CDR3, is EAGVVQSPRYKIIEKKQPVAFWCNPISGHNTLYWYLQNLGQGPELLIRYENEEAVDDSQLPKDRFSAERLKGVDSTLKIQPAELGDSAVYLCASSLRGFIRTDTQYFGPGTRLTVL.

The chain is built from TRBV20-1 and TRBJ1-5; 8 bases align to TRBD1. V trimming: 5 bases; J trimming: 6 bases; junction bases outside the gene matches: 6. Germline V gene sequence: CDR1 DFQATT, CDR2 SNEGSKA (reference sequence). The CDR3 spans 13 residues. CDR3 region: CSASQGGSQPQHF. CDR3 nucleotides: TGCAGTGCTTCACAGGGGGGTAGTCAGCCCCAGCATTTT.

This clonotype was found a few times. The V call is TRBV25-1, the J call TRBJ2-5; 7 positions agree with TRBD1. Germline CDR1 reads MGHDK; CDR2 reads SYGVNS. V lost 10 bases, J lost 2 bases, and 4 bases stayed unmatched. The CDR3 sequence is 12 residues long. CDR3 loop: CAKTGLQETQYF. CDR3 DNA sequence: TGTGCCAAGACAGGGCTTCAAGAGACCCAGTACTTC.

This clonotype has more than one count but fewer than ten. This rearrangement joins TRBV20-1 to TRBJ1-6; D might be TRBD1 (5 bases). Germline V gene sequence: CDR1 DFQATT, CDR2 SNEGSKA (reference sequence). The CDR3 is 15 residues long. With 2 bases removed from V and 7 bases from J, the gap between germline ends came to 15 bases. This CDR3 reads CSARTAGTSNSPLHF. Written as DNA, the CDR3 is TGCAGTGCTAGAACTGCCGGGACCAGCAATTCACCCCTCCACTTT.

This clonotype was counted between two and nine times. J is TRBJ2-1 and V is TRBV20-1; 9 bases match TRBD2. Unmatched junction bases numbered 13, after V lost 3 bases and J lost 7 bases. The CDR3 runs to 16 residues. From germline, CDR1 is DFQATT and CDR2 SNEGSKA (reference sequence). CDR3 loop: CSASDNGLASLNEQFF. In DNA form, the CDR3 reads TGCAGTGCTAGCGACAACGGACTAGCGTCCCTTAATGAGCAGTTCTTC.